The 14 T cell receptor beta chains in this list originate from one sample, sequenced in a study of identical twins. TCRdb re-analysed the 5' RACE reads in MiXCR, keeping a single row per CDR3 protein. The sample lists 1.5 million to 2 million distinct CDR3 sequences, under 35% occurring once. What was sequenced was cord blood. These receptors all stem from a newborn girl in good health.

This clonotype occurred a few times. In DNA form, the CDR3 reads TGTGCCAGCAGCGTAGGGGGGACGTCTACCTACGAGCAGTACTTC. This sequence encodes CASSVGGTSTYEQYF. The V gene is TRBV9, the J gene TRBJ2-7; the D call may be TRBD1 or TRBD2 (5 bases each). V lost 0 bases, J lost 2 bases, and 12 bases lay in between. The CDR3 is made up of 15 amino acids. The germline CDR1 and CDR2 sequences are SGDLS and YYNGEE.

This chain joins TRBV12-3 or TRBV12-4 and TRBJ1-3, with 7 bases fitting TRBD1. V was pared by 1 base and J by 2 bases, with 5 bases of the junction left unmatched. CDR3 length: 16 amino acids. The CDR3 loop is CASSLDRQGTGNTIYF. The CDR3, as DNA: TGTGCCAGCAGTTTAGACCGACAGGGAACTGGAAACACCATATATTTT.

This chain uses TRBV25-1 with TRBJ1-5; D call uncertain. Germline V gives CDR1 MGHDK, CDR2 SYGVNS. Trimming stripped 4 bases from V and 5 bases from J, with 12 bases between. This CDR3 is 14 amino acids long. DNA for the CDR3: TGTGCCAGCAGTGCGACGGGAAGGGATCAGCCCCAGCATTTT. Translation gives CASSATGRDQPQHF.

This clonotype was observed a few times. This chain uses TRBV9 with TRBJ2-1; 15 positions match TRBD2. The CDR3 covers 17 residues. J gave up 7 bases and V 0 bases, and 5 bases lay outside the gene matches. From germline, CDR1 is SGDLS and CDR2 YYNGEE. DNA for the CDR3: TGTGCCAGCAGCGTAGCTGGGGGACTAGCGGGGGGTAATGAGCAGTTCTTC. Translating gives CASSVAGGLAGGNEQFF.

V is TRBV24-1 and J is TRBJ2-1; no clear D. The CDR3 is made up of 15 amino acids. The germline V gene has CDR1 KGHDR and CDR2 SFDVKD. The germline V and J ends were trimmed by 4 bases and 2 bases, with 11 bases remaining between them. CDR3 sequence reads: CATSDPGVAYNEQFF. CDR3 DNA: TGTGCCACCAGTGACCCAGGTGTTGCCTACAATGAGCAGTTCTTC.

The V gene is TRBV10-3, the J gene TRBJ2-4; no reliable D call. TRBJ2-5 explains the end of the DNA better; the J call may be wrong. This CDR3 has 13 amino acids. Germline CDR1 and CDR2: ENHRY and SYGVKD. The CDR3 nucleotides are TGTGCCATCAGTGGCGCTAGTTTCCAGACCCAGTACTTC. It encodes CAISGASFQTQYF.

This clonotype has just a few counts. This sequence joins TRBV12-5 and TRBJ1-1; 8 bases line up with TRBD1. CDR1 and CDR2 from the germline V gene are LGHNT and FRNRAP. With 5 bases clipped from V and 5 bases from J, the junction kept 7 bases outside the gene matches. The CDR3 length is 14 residues. This CDR3 is CASGQTDRVTEAFF. The DNA for the CDR3 is TGTGCTAGTGGTCAAACGGACAGGGTGACTGAAGCTTTCTTT.

This clonotype has a count of ten or more. CDR3 DNA sequence: TGCAGTGCTAGGGGACTATACAATGAGCAGTTCTTC. Its protein product is CSARGLYNEQFF. V usage is TRBV20-1 and J usage is TRBJ2-1, with 7 bases identical to TRBD2. Trimming took 3 bases from V and 4 from J; bases not matched to a gene: 0. CDR1 DFQATT and CDR2 SNEGSKA come from the germline V gene (reference sequence). The CDR3 is 12 amino acids.

V gene TRBV2 combines with J gene TRBJ2-7, with 9 bases lining up with TRBD2. The CDR3 runs 15 residues. CDR1 and CDR2 from the germline V gene are SNHLY and FYNNEI. Trimming removed 1 base from V and 3 bases from J; junction bases left unmatched: 4. CDR3 protein: CASSEGLAEHYEQYF. CDR3 bases: TGTGCCAGCAGTGAAGGACTAGCGGAGCACTACGAGCAGTACTTC.

As for this clonotype: A much bigger clone sits one base away, suggesting this may be a read error. The V and J genes are TRBV4-2 and TRBJ2-5; unclear D gene. The CDR3 is made up of 17 amino acids. The ends were cut back, 4 bases at V and 2 bases at J, with 20 bases in the middle. Germline CDR1 is LGHNA and CDR2 is YNFKEQ. The DNA for the CDR3 is TGTGCCAGCAGCCGAGATGGAGATCAGGTGAAACAAGAGACCCAGTACTTC. It is translated as CASSRDGDQVKQETQYF.

The rearrangement joins TRBV5-6 to TRBJ2-5; 12 nucleotides agree with TRBD2. V lost 1 base to trimming and J lost 0 bases; unmatched junction nucleotides: 7. Germline CDR1 is SGHDT and CDR2 is YYEEEE. This CDR3 contains 18 residues. CDR3 nucleotides: TGTGCCAGCAGCTTGCCGGGGACTAGCGGGTCCTACCAAGAGACCCAGTACTTC. This gives the protein CASSLPGTSGSYQETQYF.

This clonotype was seen more than once but under ten times. The J gene is TRBJ2-5, the V gene TRBV20-1; D not resolved. Trimming cost V 3 bases and J 1 base, with 15 bases left between them. The germline gives CDR1 DFQATT, CDR2 SNEGSKA (reference sequence). The CDR3 sequence is 15 residues long. In DNA, the CDR3 is TGCAGTGCTAGTAGCCCCCGCACAGTCCAAGAGACCCAGTACTTC. Translation gives CSASSPRTVQETQYF.

This clonotype was picked up a small number of times. The rearrangement joins TRBV28 to TRBJ2-7; tentatively, D is TRBD1 (6 bases). Germline assignment: CDR1 MDHEN and CDR2 SYDVKM. This CDR3 contains 13 residues. Trimming removed 6 bases from V and 7 bases from J, with 16 bases in between. The CDR3 coding sequence is TGTGCCAGCAGAACCGGGACAAAGCCTGAGCAGTACTTC. Translation gives CASRTGTKPEQYF.

This clonotype was observed a few times. This chain links TRBV12-3 or TRBV12-4 with TRBJ2-3, with D hard to call. This CDR3 contains 15 residues. Trimming cost V 6 bases and J 1 base, with 14 bases left between them. In nucleotides, the CDR3 is TGTGCCAGCAGCGGGTGGCGGAGCCGCACAGATACGCAGTATTTT. Protein sequence: CASSGWRSRTDTQYF.